One T cell receptor beta chain is described in this entry. Through Arm-PCR of CDR3 regions and iRepertoire HTBI primers, TCR beta libraries were built. MiXCR, applied by TCRdb to the multiplex PCR reads, yields one record per CDR3 protein. The data contain hundreds of thousands of distinct CDR3 sequences, 15% to 20% of them singletons. This sample is part of a study of regulatory T cells in long-lasting Graves disease. CDR1 SGHTA and CDR2 FQGNSA come from the germline V gene. The CDR3 length is 17 residues. After removal of 5 bases from V and 0 bases from J, the junction contained 10 bases not matched to a gene. The time point here: newly diagnosed GD, antithyroid drugs for less than 3 months. Preparation of the TCR library used RNA extracted from PBMCs. This sample also belongs to another study, concerning T cells in Graves' hyperthyroidism and ophthalmopathy. That paper adds: Stable Graves' hyperthyroidism meant no ophthalmopathy progression within 18 months. Most thyroid-expanded clonotypes above 0.001 were also found in blood.

This TCR came from a man aged 35-49 years with Graves disease. The V call is TRBV7-2, the J call TRBJ1-3; 7 bases are a match to TRBD1. The sequencing used peripheral blood mononuclear cells (PBMCs), collected at new diagnosis, from a patient treated with antithyroid drugs. The CDR3 DNA reads TGTGCCAGCAGCCCCCAGGGACAGCTTAGCTCTGGAAACACCATATATTTT. It codes for CASSPQGQLSSGNTIYF. Together with reference TRBV7-2 and TRBJ1-3, the CDR3 gives the full variable domain: GAGVSQSPSNKVTEKGKDVELRCDPISGHTALYWYRQSLGQGLEFLIYFQGNSAPDKSGLPSDRFSAERTGGSVSTLTIQRTQQEDSAVYLCASSPQGQLSSGNTIYFGEGSWLTVV.